Below, 20 T cell receptor beta chains from the same sample are listed, as sequenced in a study of T cell responses to AZD1222 COVID-19 vaccine. Profiled with immunoSEQ multiplex PCR; TCRdb holds only in-frame clones, not every one. This table has approximately 30,000 clones, less than 90% appearing once. This sample comprised peripheral blood, obtained on day 0 of AZD1222 vaccination. Receptors were obtained from an adult in good health.

This clone was counted between two and nine times. The chain employs TRBV7-2 and TRBJ2-7, with 10 bases that match TRBD1. Germline values: CDR1 SGHTA, CDR2 FQGNSA. J gave up 5 bases and V 5 bases, and 6 bases lay outside the gene matches. This CDR3 comprises 14 residues. CDR3 amino acids: CASSAGTGVHEQYF. The CDR3 nucleotides read TGTGCCAGCAGCGCAGGGACAGGGGTACACGAGCAGTACTTC.

The chain couples TRBV4-2 to TRBJ1-2, with D perhaps TRBD1 (5 bases). V lost 0 bases and J 4 bases, leaving 9 bases between the germline ends. The CDR3 consists of 14 residues. The germline V gene encodes CDR1 LGHNA and CDR2 YNFKEQ. Written as DNA, the CDR3 is TGTGCCAGCAGCCAAGAGGGGACCGCCTATGGCTACACCTTC. Translating it yields CASSQEGTAYGYTF.

CDR3 DNA sequence: TGTGCCAGCAGCTTAAAAGGGACAGGGTATTCACCCCTCCACTTT. Translation: CASSLKGTGYSPLHF. The chain combines TRBV7-9 with TRBJ1-6; 9 nucleotides agree with TRBD1. Unmatched junction bases numbered 4, after V lost 2 bases and J lost 8 bases. The CDR3 has 15 amino acids. CDR1 and CDR2 from the germline V gene are SEHNR and FQNEAQ (reference sequence).

This chain links TRBV27 with TRBJ2-2, with a weak D call TRBD2 (6 bases). The CDR3 sequence is 15 residues long. Germline loops: CDR1 MNHEY, CDR2 SMNVEV (reference sequence). Trimming cost V 5 bases and J 1 base, with 11 bases left between them. The CDR3 sequence: CASSLQGGNTGELFF. CDR3 sequence (DNA): TGTGCCAGCAGTCTCCAGGGAGGGAACACCGGGGAGCTGTTTTTT.

This chain joins TRBV27 and TRBJ2-1, with 7 bases that match TRBD2. Germline V CDR1 and CDR2: MNHEY, SMNVEV (reference sequence). CDR3 length: 14 residues. With 7 bases clipped from V and 4 bases from J, the junction kept 7 bases outside the gene matches. The CDR3 region is CASIGLAEYNEQFF. DNA of the CDR3: TGTGCCAGCATCGGGCTAGCGGAGTACAATGAGCAGTTCTTC.

J is TRBJ1-4 and V is TRBV5-4; 9 bases are a match to TRBD1. This CDR3 comprises 14 residues. Germline loops: CDR1 SGHNT, CDR2 YYREEE (reference sequence). The junction had 6 bases not matched to a gene; V was cut back by 4 bases and J by 8 bases. The CDR3 reads CASSVQGAGEKLFF. The CDR3 DNA reads TGTGCCAGCAGCGTACAGGGGGCAGGGGAAAAACTGTTTTTT.

V usage is TRBV11-2 and J usage is TRBJ1-1, with 9 bases matching TRBD1. The CDR3 is made up of 17 amino acids. Germline trimming cut 3 bases from V and 6 bases from J; bases unmatched to any gene: 14. CDR1 SGHAT and CDR2 FQNNGV come from the germline V gene. In DNA form, the CDR3 reads TGTGCCAGCAGCTTTTCGAATGACAGGGGGTGGAGACCTGAAGCTTTCTTT. This codes for CASSFSNDRGWRPEAFF.

This clone was detected once. The V and J genes are TRBV7-2 and TRBJ1-2; no clear D gene. Germline CDR1 SGHTA, CDR2 FQGNSA. The CDR3 extends over 12 amino acids. V was clipped by 1 base and J by 5 bases, with 5 bases between them. The CDR3 nucleotides are TGTGCCAGCAGCTTAGTTGGGTATGGCTACACCTTC. Residues: CASSLVGYGYTF.

The chain couples TRBV5-3 to TRBJ2-7, with 8 bases lining up with TRBD2. Being an ORF, TRBV5-3 has a function that is uncertain. V shed 8 bases and J 0 bases; nucleotides not matched to a gene: 7. This CDR3 contains 14 residues. This CDR3 is CARDGGDPSYEQYF. The CDR3 DNA reads TGTGCCAGGGACGGGGGGGACCCCTCCTACGAGCAGTACTTC.

This chain uses TRBV10-3 with TRBJ1-1; 7 nucleotides line up with TRBD1. From germline, CDR1 is ENHRY and CDR2 SYGVKD. V shed 6 bases and J 3 bases; nucleotides not matched to a gene: 16. This CDR3 comprises 17 residues. The CDR3, as DNA: TGTGCCATCAGCGAGACAGGGAGAGGTAGTCCGGACACTGAAGCTTTCTTT. Translated: CAISETGRGSPDTEAFF.

The rearrangement joins TRBV5-1 to TRBJ2-7; 7 bases match TRBD1. This CDR3 spans 14 amino acids. Trimming took 1 base from V and 3 from J; bases not matched to a gene: 4. CDR1 SGHRS and CDR2 YFSETQ come from the germline V gene. This chain's CDR3 is CASSLQDRVYEQYF. The DNA for the CDR3 is TGCGCCAGCAGCTTGCAAGACAGGGTCTACGAGCAGTACTTC.

This sequence joins TRBV6-1 and TRBJ1-4; D perhaps matches TRBD1 (5 bases). The V gene lost 1 base and the J gene lost 6 bases, with 12 bases spanning the gap. This CDR3 has 15 amino acids. Germline loops: CDR1 MNHNS, CDR2 SASEGT. CDR3 sequence (DNA): TGTGCCAGCAGTGAAGGAGGGATGGGGGATGAAAAACTGTTTTTT. Protein: CASSEGGMGDEKLFF.

Note on this clone: At one boundary the junction diverges from the germline segment, which might be a read error. J is TRBJ1-4 and V is TRBV7-2, with 9 bases identical to TRBD1. The CDR3 covers 16 residues. Germline values: CDR1 SGHTA, CDR2 FQGNSA. CDR3 sequence reads: CASSLSRDRALERLFF. In DNA, the CDR3 is TGTGCCAGCAGTCTAAGCCGGGACAGGGCCTTGGAAAGACTGTTTTTT.

The rearrangement joins TRBV30 to TRBJ2-5; either TRBD1 or TRBD2 may fit D (5 bases each). The CDR3 is 15 amino acids. CDR1 and CDR2 (germline): GTSNPN, SVGIG (reference sequence). The V end lost 2 bases, the J end lost 6 bases, and 19 bases lay between the germline ends. DNA for the CDR3: TGTGCCTGGAGTACCCCCGGGACGTGGGCAAAGACCCAGTACTTC. Amino acid sequence: CAWSTPGTWAKTQYF.

V gene TRBV19 combines with J gene TRBJ1-5, with D possibly being TRBD1 (6 bases). Between the trimmed V and J ends, which lost 1 base and 6 bases, there was a span of 10 bases. The CDR3 has 14 residues. Germline CDR1 is LNHDA and CDR2 is SQIVND (reference sequence). The CDR3 bases are TGTGCCAGTAGTATAGGACAGGTCGTTCAGCCCCAGCATTTT. Protein sequence: CASSIGQVVQPQHF.

The chain couples TRBV27 to TRBJ2-1; D assignment may be TRBD1 or TRBD2 (5 bases each). The CDR3 extends over 14 amino acids. The V end lost 6 bases, the J end lost 5 bases, and 14 bases lay between the germline ends. Germline V CDR1 and CDR2: MNHEY, SMNVEV (reference sequence). The CDR3 region has the DNA TGTGCCAGCAGGGGGGAAGGGCGACACAATGAGCAGTTCTTC. Translation: CASRGEGRHNEQFF.

This rearrangement joins TRBV5-6 to TRBJ1-2; D not resolved. V was cut by 0 bases and J by 6 bases, with 9 bases left in between. This CDR3 is 13 amino acids long. Germline values: CDR1 SGHDT, CDR2 YYEEEE. CDR3 in amino acids: CASSLGGRDGYTF. Written as DNA, the CDR3 is TGTGCCAGCAGCTTGGGAGGGAGGGATGGCTACACCTTC.

This clone was detected only once. This rearrangement joins TRBV5-1 to TRBJ2-2; 9 bases agree with TRBD2. This CDR3 spans 15 amino acids. CDR1 and CDR2 (germline): SGHRS, YFSETQ. Trimming took 7 bases from V and 3 from J; bases not matched to a gene: 7. The CDR3 sequence: CASGLAGADTGELFF. The CDR3 nucleotides are TGCGCCAGCGGTTTAGCGGGAGCGGACACCGGGGAGCTGTTTTTT. The full variable domain, its missing parts supplied by reference TRBV5-1 and TRBJ2-2, is KAGVTQTPRYLIKTRGQQVTLSCSPISGHRSVSWYQQTPGQGLQFLFEYFSETQRNKGNFPGRFSGRQFSNSRSEMNVSTLELGDSALYLCASGLAGADTGELFFGEGSRLTVL.

The V gene is TRBV6-4, the J gene TRBJ2-3; D may match TRBD1 or TRBD2 (6 bases each). The V gene lost 2 bases and the J gene lost 5 bases, with 17 bases spanning the gap. This CDR3 spans 16 amino acids. Germline lookup yields CDR1 MRHNA and CDR2 SNTAGT. The CDR3 DNA is TGTGCCAGCAGTGACATTGGGGGGCGAGGTCGAGATACGCAGTATTTT. Translating it yields CASSDIGGRGRDTQYF.

The chain has TRBV14 and TRBJ2-2; TRBD1 is a possible D gene (6 bases). Deletions cut 2 bases from V and 5 bases from J, with 12 bases between. The CDR3 contains 15 residues. The germline V gene has CDR1 SGHDN and CDR2 FVKESK. This chain's CDR3 is CASSQRTAITGELFF. The CDR3 DNA reads as TGTGCCAGCAGCCAACGGACAGCGATTACCGGGGAGCTGTTTTTT.